This TCR beta chain came from a study of T-cell reconstitution after alpha-beta-depleted transplantation in children. Findings and caveats of the study: Fresh T-cell production supplied most of the T-cell counts and diversity seen one year after transplant. For some patients, TCRbeta diversity was high at day 60 because of recipient T cells and thymic progenitors that survived. Approximately two months post-transplant, alpha-beta T cells reportedly originated from several hundred expanded graft clones.

V was pared by 4 bases and J by 4 bases, with 12 bases between. From germline, CDR1 is SGHRS and CDR2 YFSETQ. The CDR3 is 14 residues long. As for this clonotype: The antigen is undetermined.

Unique molecular identifiers featured in how the TCRbeta library was prepared. TCRdb independently ran MiXCR on the PCR reads; one entry per CDR3 protein. The sample has fewer than 750,000 distinct CDR3 sequences; approximately 30% are singletons. The TCR originated in a boy in the first two years of life with Wiskott-Aldrich syndrome, due to receive a stem cell transplant. The material sequenced was PBMCs, taken before TCRalphabeta/CD19-depleted stem cell transplant. The gene calls are TRBV5-1 and TRBJ1-5; D might be TRBD1 (5 bases). The CDR3 bases are TGCGCCAGCAGCCCGGGGCCGGATAATCAGCCCCAGCATTTT. Its protein is CASSPGPDNQPQHF.